These 9 T cell receptor beta chains were sequenced from one sample in a study of T cell repertoires in cytomegalovirus infection. Via MiXCR, TCRdb re-called the reads, giving one row per CDR3 protein. The top ten clones hold around an eighth of a sample with roughly 920,000 distinct CDR3 sequences, under 40% of them seen once. Their specific antigens are unknown. The source was cultured CD8+ T cells from PBMCs, collected from culture after CMV antigen stimulation. The receptor source for this set is a human donor in good health (CMV status not recorded). Some clones in this sample may be carry-over from other donors' samples.

This rearrangement joins TRBV28 to TRBJ2-7; TRBD1 might be the D (6 bases). Between the trimmed V and J ends, which lost 6 bases and 1 base, there was a span of 19 bases. The V gene's germline CDR1 is MDHEN and CDR2 SYDVKM. The CDR3 is 16 amino acids. CDR3: CASRGAARTASYEQYV. In nucleotides, the CDR3 is TGTGCCAGCAGGGGGGCTGCACGGACAGCTTCCTACGAGCAGTACGTC.

This clonotype was seen a single time. The rearrangement uses TRBV11-3 and TRBJ2-7, with 8 bases identical to TRBD2. Per germline, CDR1 SGHNT and CDR2 YENEEA. CDR3 size: 17 residues. J gave up 0 bases and V 0 bases, and 7 bases lay outside the gene matches. CDR3 bases: TGTGCCAGCAGCTTAGAGATGGCGCGGGGGGCCTCCTACGAGCAGTACTTC. Its protein product is CASSLEMARGASYEQYF.

The chain combines TRBV7-4 with TRBJ1-2; perhaps TRBD1 as D (5 bases). The germline CDR1 and CDR2 sequences are SGHVT and SQSDAQ. V lost 5 bases and J 3 bases, leaving 16 bases between the germline ends. The CDR3 sequence is 15 residues long. CDR3 in DNA: TGTGCCAGCAGCAAACTGGGACTCTGGGACTATGGCTACACCTTC. This gives the protein CASSKLGLWDYGYTF.

The table lists this clonotype with many counts. This chain connects TRBV28 to TRBJ2-1, with D possibly TRBD2 on 5 matching bases. V was cut by 0 bases and J by 1 base, with 10 bases left in between. Germline V gives CDR1 MDHEN, CDR2 SYDVKM. The CDR3 loop spans 16 amino acids. CDR3 residues: CASSLWAGSSYNEQFF. CDR3 nucleotide sequence: TGTGCCAGCAGTTTATGGGCGGGCTCGTCCTACAATGAGCAGTTCTTC.

The gene calls are TRBV10-3 and TRBJ2-2; D gene unclear. V lost 7 bases, J lost 3 bases, and 12 bases lay in between. The length of the CDR3 is 14 residues. The V gene's germline CDR1 is ENHRY and CDR2 SYGVKD. CDR3 in DNA: TGTGCCATCAAGTTTAGGACGGACACCGGGGAGCTGTTTTTT. Encoded protein: CAIKFRTDTGELFF.

J is TRBJ1-5 and V is TRBV27, with unresolved D. Germline lookup yields CDR1 MNHEY and CDR2 SMNVEV (reference sequence). The CDR3 extends over 15 amino acids. Deletions cut 2 bases from V and 2 bases from J, with 10 bases between. This chain's CDR3 is CASSLTGYRNQPQHF. The CDR3 DNA reads TGTGCCAGCAGTTTAACTGGGTATCGCAATCAGCCCCAGCATTTT.

The chain combines TRBV2 with TRBJ1-6, with D uncertain. This CDR3 spans 14 amino acids. Deletions cut 7 bases from V and 7 bases from J, with 14 bases between. CDR1 and CDR2 (germline): SNHLY, FYNNEI. CDR3 sequence reads: CASNTAPGNSPLHF. Here the CDR3 DNA reads TGTGCCAGCAATACAGCGCCAGGAAATTCACCCCTCCACTTT. Full variable domain (outside the CDR3, taken from reference TRBV2 and TRBJ1-6): EPEVTQTPSHQVTQMGQEVILRCVPISNHLYFYWYRQILGQKVEFLVSFYNNEISEKSEIFDDQFSVERPDGSNFTLKIRSTKLEDSAMYFCASNTAPGNSPLHFGNGTRLTVT.

This clonotype was seen a few times. This chain joins TRBV27 and TRBJ1-5, with unresolved D. The V end was cut by 4 bases, the J end by 3 bases, with 10 bases between. CDR3 size: 14 residues. CDR1 and CDR2 (germline): MNHEY, SMNVEV (reference sequence). The CDR3 DNA follows: TGTGCCAGCAGTTCCCCCGGGATCAATCAGCCCCAGCATTTT. Translated, it gives CASSSPGINQPQHF.

The chain uses TRBV19 and TRBJ1-1; weak D call: TRBD1 (5 bases). Between the trimmed V and J ends, which lost 7 bases and 1 base, there was a span of 10 bases. Germline V lookup: CDR1 LNHDA, CDR2 SQIVND (reference sequence). The CDR3 runs to 13 residues. The chain's CDR3 is CASKGKGNTEAFF. The CDR3 coding sequence is TGTGCCAGTAAGGGGAAGGGGAACACTGAAGCTTTCTTT.